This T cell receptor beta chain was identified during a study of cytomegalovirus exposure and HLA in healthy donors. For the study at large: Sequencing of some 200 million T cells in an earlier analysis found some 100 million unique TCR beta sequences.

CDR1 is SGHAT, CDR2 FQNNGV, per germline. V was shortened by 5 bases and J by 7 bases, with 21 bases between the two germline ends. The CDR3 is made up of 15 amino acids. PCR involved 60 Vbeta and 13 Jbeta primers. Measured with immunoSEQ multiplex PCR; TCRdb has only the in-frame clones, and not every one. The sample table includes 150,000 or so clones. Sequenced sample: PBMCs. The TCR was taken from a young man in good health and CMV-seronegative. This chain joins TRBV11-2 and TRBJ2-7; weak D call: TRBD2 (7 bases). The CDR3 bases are TGTGCCAGCAGCCTTGGGGGGGCAGGGGCGTGGGAGCAGTACTTC. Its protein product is CASSLGGAGAWEQYF.